This TCR beta chain was recorded in a study of blood T cell repertoires in COVID-19. About the research overall: The samples span acute and convalescent COVID-19 from the United States, Italy and Spain.

J was trimmed by 3 bases and V by 6 bases; bases with no gene match: 7. Germline CDR1 WSHSY, CDR2 SAAADI. The CDR3 has 15 residues. This clone was picked up one time. How the authors handled the data: The authors estimated nucleated cell counts from reference gene primer amplification. The repertoire was sequenced with immunoSEQ multiplex PCR; TCRdb's copy has only in-frame clones and lacks some. That table furnishes V, J and clone size, whereas the DNA furnished D and trimming. Of fewer than 350,000 clones listed, roughly 85% are singletons. The study assigned cohorts using participant-reported clinical history.

This sequence originates from a woman aged 30 to 39 who had been exposed to COVID-19. The source material was PBMCs or T cells enriched from blood (not recorded which). The gene calls are TRBV10-2 and TRBJ1-3; TRBD1 aligns across 8 bases. In DNA form, the CDR3 reads TGCGCCAGCAGCGAAAAGACAGGGGTTGGAAACACCATATATTTT. Amino acids: CASSEKTGVGNTIYF.